This TCR beta chain was sequenced in a study of T cells in women clearing cervical HPV infection. The overall study: HLA type stays a possible confounder, typing being limited.

V shed 0 bases and J 5 bases; nucleotides not matched to a gene: 14. CDR3 length: 18 amino acids. Germline V gene data show CDR1 as DFQATT and CDR2 as SNEGSKA (reference sequence). Study-wide results and limits: Combining TCR richness with V gene abundances gave approximately 0.84 AUC.

MY09/MY11 PCR detected cervical HPV DNA; dot-blot assigned genotypes. Concerning this clone itself: Its cognate antigen is unknown. The read ends 3 residues before the CDR3 terminus; that terminus is restored from the germline J gene.

Average input was approximately 1,100 ng genomic DNA for immunoSEQ TCR beta CDR3 amplification. Produced via immunoSEQ multiplex PCR; TCRdb's table is partial and in-frame only. Here the sample table reports about 30,000 clones. The gene calls are TRBV20-1 and TRBJ2-7; TRBD2 agrees at 12 bases. This TCR was recovered from a woman aged 18-70 years with a cervical HPV16 infection that either progressed to CIN3+ or cleared (not recorded which). Sequenced: blood buffy coat. The DNA read from the CDR3 is TGCAGTGCTAGAGATTGGGGGGCTAGCGGGGGGGCAGGGGACGAG. This sequence encodes CSARDWGASGGAGDE. The CDR3 in its entirety is CSARDWGASGGAGDEQYF.